These T cell receptor beta chains were read from a single sample in a study of spatial heterogeneity in lung cancer. TCRdb passed the 5' RACE reads through MiXCR, listing each CDR3 protein once. The table records roughly 16,000 distinct CDR3 sequences, about 6% of them present only once. Sequenced material: PBMCs, taken at follow-up. The receptors were sampled from a male donor with early-stage non-small cell lung cancer. Each CDR3 is given with its conserved first and last residue. D genes are given only for firm matches. Some rows mark clone size as missing; the rest say once, few, many or name a class of expanded clone.

j_gene: TRBJ1-3; abundance: many; d_gene: -; v_gene: TRBV28; CDR3nt: TGTGCCAGCAGTGGATTCAGGTCCTCCCCTGGAAACACCATATATTTT; CDR3aa: CASSGFRSSPGNTIYF
j_gene: TRBJ2-4; abundance: many; d_gene: -; v_gene: TRBV27; CDR3nt: TGTGCCAGCAGTTCCCCCGCGAGGGGCTTGAACATTCAGTACTTC; CDR3aa: CASSSPARGLNIQYF
j_gene: TRBJ2-1; abundance: -; d_gene: -; v_gene: TRBV7-2; CDR3nt: TGTGCCAGCAGCTTTGAGGGACCAGAACACTCCTACAATGAGCAGTTCTTC; CDR3aa: CASSFEGPEHSYNEQFF
j_gene: TRBJ2-1; abundance: -; d_gene: -; v_gene: TRBV7-9; CDR3nt: TGTGCCAGCCATGGAGGCAGGGGCAAGTACAATGAGCAGTTCTTC; CDR3aa: CASHGGRGKYNEQFF
j_gene: TRBJ2-5; abundance: many; d_gene: -; v_gene: TRBV28; CDR3nt: TGTGCCAGCGAAAGGAGGGCCAGAGAGACCCAGTACTTC; CDR3aa: CASERRARETQYF
j_gene: TRBJ2-1; abundance: many; d_gene: -; v_gene: TRBV7-2; CDR3nt: TGTGCCAGCAGCCTTACCCGGGCCTACAATGAGCAGTTCTTC; CDR3aa: CASSLTRAYNEQFF
j_gene: TRBJ2-6; abundance: many; d_gene: -; v_gene: TRBV11-2; CDR3nt: TGTGCCAGCAGCTTACGGGGGCCTGGGGCCAACGTCCTGACTTTC; CDR3aa: CASSLRGPGANVLTF
j_gene: TRBJ2-3; abundance: many; d_gene: -; v_gene: TRBV24-1; CDR3nt: TGTGCCACCAGTGTCCGGGGGACGCAGTATTTT; CDR3aa: CATSVRGTQYF
j_gene: TRBJ2-7; abundance: many; d_gene: -; v_gene: TRBV7-9; CDR3nt: TGTGCCAGCAGTGGCCGTACCAGCTACGAGCAGTACTTC; CDR3aa: CASSGRTSYEQYF
j_gene: TRBJ2-4; abundance: many; d_gene: -; v_gene: TRBV6-5; CDR3nt: TGTGCCAGCAGCCCGACTAGTTATGTAAACATTCAGTACTTC; CDR3aa: CASSPTSYVNIQYF
j_gene: TRBJ1-2; abundance: many; d_gene: TRBD1; v_gene: TRBV12-3/TRBV12-4; CDR3nt: TGTGCCAGCAGTTTCACAGGGGGCCGGTATGGCTACACCTTC; CDR3aa: CASSFTGGRYGYTF
j_gene: TRBJ2-5; abundance: many; d_gene: TRBD1; v_gene: TRBV24-1; CDR3nt: TGTGCCACCAGTGATACCGGGACAGGGGGGTCCCAGTACTTC; CDR3aa: CATSDTGTGGSQYF
j_gene: TRBJ2-7; abundance: many; d_gene: -; v_gene: TRBV18; CDR3nt: TGTGCCAGCTCACCACCGTCTCAGGCCCCCGGGACTTCCTCCTACGAGCAGTACTTC; CDR3aa: CASSPPSQAPGTSSYEQYF
j_gene: TRBJ1-2; abundance: many; d_gene: -; v_gene: TRBV3-1; CDR3nt: TGTGCCAGCAGTCAAGCGGGGGGGCCCGACTATGGCTACACCTTC; CDR3aa: CASSQAGGPDYGYTF